This T cell receptor beta chain was found in a study of shared clonotypes between healthy human individuals. Libraries were prepared by immunoSEQ multiplex PCR; TCRdb keeps only in-frame clonotypes and omits some of them. The data show under 600,000 clones, with around 80% seen just once and around 11% held by the top ten. The CDR3 has 14 residues. The germline gives CDR1 MNHEY, CDR2 SMNVEV (reference sequence). Trimming cost V 7 bases and J 4 bases, with 16 bases left between them. V and J are TRBV27 and TRBJ1-1; the D is unclear. What was sequenced was PBMCs. This sequence originates from a woman aged 40 to 50 in good health. Some clones in this sample may be carry-over from other donors' samples. CDR3 protein: CASTPVASVTEAFF. CDR3 coding DNA: TGTGCCAGCACCCCGGTGGCCTCCGTCACTGAAGCTTTCTTT.